This T cell receptor beta chain was found in a study of shared clonotypes between healthy human individuals. Study-wide results and limits: Larger richness was generally estimated for naive than memory subsets.

To note about this clone: No antigen is known for it.

Method: immunoSEQ multiplex PCR; TCRdb's copy keeps in-frame clones and lacks some. In the table there are about 700,000 clones, about 90% of which are singletons. There are 16 residues in the CDR3. Germline V gives CDR1 SGHRS, CDR2 YFSETQ. Trimming took 0 bases from V and 5 from J, leaving 17 bases between them. In the naive CD8 group, cells lacked CD45RO and were positively selected for CCR7, so terminally differentiated effector memory CD45RA+ cells were left out. The chain joins TRBV5-1 to TRBJ2-5; the D call may be TRBD1 or TRBD2 (5 bases each). The TCR originated in a man aged 30-40 years in good health. Material for sequencing was naive CD8+ T cells sorted from blood. The CDR3 loop reads CASSLAVPGPRETQYF. CDR3 DNA: TGCGCCAGCAGCTTGGCCGTTCCGGGACCTCGCGAGACCCAGTACTTC. Looking up the rest from reference TRBV5-1 and TRBJ2-5 gives the full variable domain: KAGVTQTPRYLIKTRGQQVTLSCSPISGHRSVSWYQQTPGQGLQFLFEYFSETQRNKGNFPGRFSGRQFSNSRSEMNVSTLELGDSALYLCASSLAVPGPRETQYFGPGTRLLVL.